These T cell receptor beta chains were read from a single sample in a study of OX40 agonist ivuxolimab in advanced cancers. Using immunoSEQ multiplex PCR, the repertoire was profiled, and TCRdb retains in-frame clones only, with some absent. The sample holds about 58,000 clones, approximately 88% seen once. The material was CD4+ or CD8+ T cells sorted from blood, obtained in a trial of the OX40 agonist ivuxolimab. Receptor source: an adult with an advanced solid tumor such as melanoma, head and neck, liver or kidney cancer. Each CDR3 is given with its conserved first and last residue. The order of the fields is clone size, J gene, V gene, D gene, CDR3 protein, CDR3 DNA. The D gene is left open where the match is weak. A row's size may be missing; if present it is once, few, many or a size class.

size: .; J: TRBJ2-7; V: TRBV5-1; D: .; CDR3: CASSSGRGSLPSYEQYF; DNA: TGCGCCAGCAGTTCTGGTCGGGGGTCTTTACCTTCCTACGAGCAGTACTTC
size: .; J: TRBJ1-4; V: TRBV19; D: .; CDR3: CASSDGGQTNEKLFF; DNA: TGTGCCAGTAGCGACGGGGGGCAAACTAATGAAAAACTGTTTTTT
size: .; J: TRBJ2-3; V: TRBV5-6; D: TRBD2; CDR3: CASSLLAGAVDTQYF; DNA: TGTGCCAGCAGCTTGCTAGCGGGAGCGGTAGATACGCAGTATTTT
size: .; J: TRBJ2-1; V: TRBV18; D: .; CDR3: CASSPNQADEQFF; DNA: TGTGCCAGCTCACCAAACCAAGCCGATGAGCAGTTCTTC
size: .; J: TRBJ2-7; V: TRBV2; D: TRBD1; CDR3: CASGEGTGITKQYF; DNA: TGTGCCAGCGGGGAGGGGACAGGGATTACGAAGCAGTACTTC
size: once; J: TRBJ2-6; V: TRBV6-6; D: TRBD2; CDR3: CASSYGGRGGANVLTF; DNA: TGTGCCAGCAGTTACGGCGGGAGGGGCGGGGCCAACGTCCTGACTTTC
size: .; J: TRBJ1-1; V: TRBV7-2; D: .; CDR3: CASSHGGAGRGDTEAFF; DNA: TGTGCCAGCAGCCACGGCGGCGCGGGACGGGGGGACACTGAAGCTTTCTTT
size: .; J: TRBJ2-3; V: TRBV11-2; D: .; CDR3: CASSAGDTQYF; DNA: TGTGCCAGCTCGGCGGGAGATACGCAGTATTTT
size: .; J: TRBJ1-6; V: TRBV18; D: TRBD1; CDR3: CASSPGDRENSPLHF; DNA: TGTGCCAGCTCACCAGGGGACAGGGAAAATTCACCCCTCCACTTT
size: once; J: TRBJ2-3; V: TRBV6-1; D: .; CDR3: CASRRVYDTQYF; DNA: TGTGCCAGCAGGAGGGTGTATGATACGCAGTATTTT
size: .; J: TRBJ2-1; V: TRBV29-1; D: .; CDR3: CSVEATLNEQFF; DNA: TGCAGCGTTGAAGCCACTTTGAATGAGCAGTTCTTC
size: once; J: TRBJ2-1; V: TRBV6-1; D: .; CDR3: CASHDGSVRNEQFF; DNA: TGTGCCAGCCATGATGGGTCAGTCCGGAATGAGCAGTTCTTC
size: .; J: TRBJ1-1; V: TRBV6-5; D: .; CDR3: CASSYSMEGTEAFF; DNA: TGTGCCAGCAGTTACTCGATGGAGGGGACTGAAGCTTTCTTT
size: .; J: TRBJ1-5; V: TRBV10-3; D: .; CDR3: CASSSDGDQPQHF; DNA: TGTGCCAGCAGTTCAGACGGAGATCAGCCCCAGCATTTT
size: .; J: TRBJ1-6; V: TRBV28; D: .; CDR3: CASTYSGSPLHF; DNA: TGTGCCAGCACTTACTCGGGTTCACCCCTCCACTTT
size: .; J: TRBJ1-2; V: TRBV5-6; D: TRBD1; CDR3: CASSMGTVLGGYTF; DNA: TGTGCCAGCAGCATGGGGACAGTTTTGGGTGGCTACACCTTC
size: .; J: TRBJ2-3; V: TRBV10-2; D: TRBD1; CDR3: CASSEWTGVSTDTQYF; DNA: TGCGCCAGCAGTGAGTGGACAGGGGTTAGCACAGATACGCAGTATTTT
size: .; J: TRBJ2-7; V: TRBV11-2; D: .; CDR3: CASSLDMFRNEQYF; DNA: TGTGCCAGCAGCTTAGACATGTTCAGGAACGAGCAGTACTTC
size: .; J: TRBJ2-1; V: TRBV6-1; D: .; CDR3: CASSEEGLAVNEQFF; DNA: TGTGCCAGCAGTGAAGAGGGTTTAGCGGTCAATGAGCAGTTCTTC
size: .; J: TRBJ2-3; V: TRBV11-1; D: .; CDR3: CASSQGQGLAGQYF; DNA: TGTGCCAGCAGCCAAGGGCAGGGGTTAGCGGGTCAGTATTTT
size: .; J: TRBJ2-1; V: TRBV4-1; D: .; CDR3: CASSPRLNEQFF; DNA: TGCGCCAGCAGCCCGCGGCTTAATGAGCAGTTCTTC
size: .; J: TRBJ2-4; V: TRBV6-5; D: .; CDR3: CASRRDSKNIQYF; DNA: TGTGCCAGCAGGAGGGATTCCAAAAACATTCAGTACTTC
size: .; J: TRBJ2-7; V: TRBV11-2; D: .; CDR3: CASSQGPFYEQYF; DNA: TGTGCCAGCAGCCAGGGACCTTTCTACGAGCAGTACTTC
size: .; J: TRBJ1-3; V: TRBV11-2; D: .; CDR3: CASSQGSGNTIYF; DNA: TGTGCCAGCAGCCAAGGTTCTGGAAACACCATATATTTT
size: .; J: TRBJ1-3; V: TRBV19; D: .; CDR3: CASSRALSWSGNIIYF; DNA: TGTGCCAGTAGCCGAGCTCTTTCATGGTCGGGAAACATCATATATTTT
size: .; J: TRBJ2-7; V: TRBV19; D: TRBD1; CDR3: CASSSSTGGWEQYF; DNA: TGTGCCAGTTCATCCTCGACAGGGGGCTGGGAGCAGTACTTC
size: .; J: TRBJ1-4; V: TRBV2; D: TRBD1; CDR3: CASQGDRGLSNEKLFF; DNA: TGTGCCAGCCAAGGCGACAGGGGATTAAGTAATGAAAAACTGTTTTTT
size: .; J: TRBJ2-7; V: TRBV7-9; D: TRBD2; CDR3: CATQAGGPGEQYF; DNA: TGTGCCACCCAAGCGGGAGGGCCGGGCGAGCAGTACTTC
size: .; J: TRBJ2-1; V: TRBV9; D: .; CDR3: CASSPTGEWNEQFF; DNA: TGTGCCAGCAGCCCGACTGGAGAGTGGAATGAGCAGTTCTTC
size: .; J: TRBJ1-1; V: TRBV2; D: .; CDR3: CAGRPSLRATEAFF; DNA: TGTGCCGGCAGACCCTCGCTCAGAGCCACTGAAGCTTTCTTT
size: few; J: TRBJ1-4; V: TRBV30; D: .; CDR3: CAWSPGQGSTNEKLFF; DNA: TGTGCCTGGAGTCCCGGGCAGGGATCAACTAATGAAAAACTGTTTTTT
size: .; J: TRBJ1-4; V: TRBV10-2; D: .; CDR3: CASSVGGGNEKLFF; DNA: TGCGCCAGCAGTGTGGGGGGAGGTAATGAAAAACTGTTTTTT
size: once; J: TRBJ2-2; V: TRBV19; D: .; CDR3: CASRPTGRNTGELFF; DNA: TGTGCCAGTAGACCTACAGGGAGGAACACCGGGGAGCTGTTTTTT
size: .; J: TRBJ1-2; V: TRBV28; D: .; CDR3: CASRPGLENYGYTF; DNA: TGTGCCAGCAGGCCAGGCTTAGAAAACTATGGCTACACCTTC
size: .; J: TRBJ1-2; V: TRBV5-8; D: .; CDR3: CASSSPMGNYGYTF; DNA: TGTGCCAGCAGCTCCCCCATGGGTAACTATGGCTACACCTTC
size: .; J: TRBJ2-3; V: TRBV6-1; D: TRBD2; CDR3: CASSELAGPTDTQYF; DNA: TGTGCCAGCAGTGAATTAGCGGGGCCCACAGATACGCAGTATTTT
size: .; J: TRBJ1-6; V: TRBV2; D: TRBD1; CDR3: CASSGETGFNSPLHF; DNA: TGTGCCAGCAGTGGCGAGACAGGGTTTAATTCACCCCTCCACTTT
size: .; J: TRBJ2-5; V: TRBV6-6; D: TRBD1; CDR3: CASTRTGVGETQYF; DNA: TGTGCCAGCACCCGGACAGGGGTAGGCGAGACCCAGTACTTC
size: .; J: TRBJ2-7; V: TRBV5-5; D: TRBD1; CDR3: CASSPGQGEQYF; DNA: TGTGCCAGCAGTCCTGGACAGGGCGAGCAGTACTTC
size: .; J: TRBJ2-5; V: TRBV2; D: TRBD2; CDR3: CASTLQGGAGETQYF; DNA: TGTGCCAGCACCCTGCAGGGAGGGGCGGGGGAGACCCAGTACTTC
size: .; J: TRBJ2-7; V: TRBV6-4; D: TRBD1; CDR3: CASSATGASYEQYF; DNA: TGTGCCAGCAGTGCCACAGGGGCCTCCTACGAGCAGTACTTC
size: .; J: TRBJ2-1; V: TRBV2; D: .; CDR3: CASSYDNEQFF; DNA: TGTGCCAGCAGCTATGACAATGAGCAGTTCTTC
size: .; J: TRBJ2-1; V: TRBV11-3; D: .; CDR3: CASSLNVYNEQFF; DNA: TGTGCCAGCAGCTTAAACGTATACAATGAGCAGTTCTTC
size: few; J: TRBJ1-1; V: TRBV6-1; D: .; CDR3: CASSEPATGEAFF; DNA: TGTGCCAGCAGTGAACCGGCAACGGGTGAAGCTTTCTTT
size: .; J: TRBJ1-1; V: TRBV19; D: .; CDR3: CASRRGLGASSEAFF; DNA: TGTGCCAGTAGACGGGGTTTGGGGGCCAGTTCTGAAGCTTTCTTT
size: once; J: TRBJ2-2; V: TRBV19; D: .; CDR3: CASSIHRPTGELFF; DNA: TGTGCCAGTAGTATACACAGACCAACCGGGGAGCTGTTTTTT
size: .; J: TRBJ1-4; V: TRBV19; D: TRBD1; CDR3: CASEDRGQGEKLFF; DNA: TGTGCCAGCGAGGACAGGGGGCAAGGTGAAAAACTGTTTTTT
size: few; J: TRBJ2-1; V: TRBV7-9; D: .; CDR3: CASSFMGSSRGEQFF; DNA: TGTGCCAGCAGCTTTATGGGGTCCTCCCGAGGTGAGCAGTTCTTC
size: .; J: TRBJ1-2; V: TRBV4-1; D: .; CDR3: CASSHRDTRGGGYTF; DNA: TGCGCCAGCAGCCACCGGGACACCCGCGGGGGTGGCTACACCTTC